This is a list of T cell receptor beta chains from one sample in a study of T cell responses to AZD1222 COVID-19 vaccine. The method was immunoSEQ multiplex PCR; TCRdb's version includes in-frame clones alone and lacks a portion of them. The table lists 150,000 to 180,000 clones, around 90% of them singletons. The sample was peripheral blood, taken on day 0 of AZD1222 vaccination. The receptors shown here come from an adult in good health. Each CDR3 is given with its conserved first and last residue. The D gene is left open where the match is weak. Where a row states a size, it is once, few, many or the class of an expanded clone; other rows omit it.

V gene	D gene	clone size	J gene	CDR3 protein	CDR3 DNA
TRBV11-2	-	-	TRBJ1-1	CASSYKTSIMNTEAFF	TGTGCCAGCAGCTATAAGACAAGTATAATGAACACTGAAGCTTTCTTT
TRBV7-9	TRBD1	-	TRBJ1-2	CASSLAATGGGGYTF	TGTGCCAGCAGCTTAGCTGCGACAGGGGGTGGCGGCTACACCTTC
TRBV29-1	-	-	TRBJ2-3	CSGGRATDTQYF	TGCAGCGGGGGCCGAGCCACAGATACGCAGTATTTT
TRBV18	-	few	TRBJ1-1	CASSPPSTQNTEAFF	TGTGCCAGCTCACCACCATCGACACAGAACACTGAAGCTTTCTTT
TRBV2	-	once	TRBJ2-3	CASSEARGYSTDTQYF	TGTGCCAGCAGTGAAGCGCGGGGTTATAGCACAGATACGCAGTATTTT
TRBV6-5	-	-	TRBJ1-1	CASLNVGTEAFF	TGTGCCAGCCTTAATGTGGGCACTGAAGCTTTCTTT
TRBV29-1	-	-	TRBJ2-1	CSVLQLYNEQFF	TGCAGCGTCCTCCAGCTCTACAATGAGCAGTTCTTC
TRBV25-1	TRBD1	few	TRBJ2-7	CASSTGAGSYEQYF	TGTGCCAGCAGTACAGGGGCTGGGTCCTACGAGCAGTACTTC
TRBV7-2	-	-	TRBJ1-4	CASSLVGTATNEKLFF	TGTGCCAGCAGCTTAGTAGGAACGGCAACTAATGAAAAACTGTTTTTT
TRBV18	-	-	TRBJ1-2	CASSPLEQRGYTF	TGTGCCAGCTCACCATTAGAACAACGGGGCTACACCTTC
TRBV10-3	-	-	TRBJ1-1	CAISESGIWNTEAFF	TGTGCCATCAGTGAGTCTGGGATCTGGAACACTGAAGCTTTCTTT
TRBV3-1/TRBV3-2	-	-	TRBJ2-1	CASSQSSWAYNEQFF	TGTGCCAGCAGCCAATCTAGCTGGGCCTACAATGAGCAGTTCTTC
TRBV12-5	-	once	TRBJ1-5	CASGDLSNQPQHF	TGTGCTAGTGGGGACCTTAGCAATCAGCCCCAGCATTTT
TRBV19	-	-	TRBJ2-7	CASSMGSYEQYF	TGTGCCAGTAGTATGGGTAGCTACGAGCAGTACTTC
TRBV27	TRBD1	-	TRBJ1-2	CASSLRQGASAPYGYTF	TGTGCCAGCAGTTTGAGACAGGGGGCCTCAGCCCCCTATGGCTACACCTTC
TRBV3-1/TRBV3-2	-	-	TRBJ2-1	CASSARGGHYNEQFF	TGTGCCAGCAGCGCCCGCGGGGGCCACTACAATGAGCAGTTCTTC
TRBV7-2	-	-	TRBJ2-1	CASSSGGAGINEQFF	TGTGCCAGCAGCTCAGGGGGAGCGGGTATCAATGAGCAGTTCTTC
TRBV2	TRBD1	once	TRBJ1-5	CASAWGQNNQPQHF	TGTGCCAGCGCCTGGGGACAGAACAATCAGCCCCAGCATTTT
TRBV7-8	-	-	TRBJ1-4	CASSQLRGYNEKLFF	TGTGCCAGCAGCCAATTAAGAGGCTATAATGAAAAACTGTTTTTT
TRBV15	TRBD2	few	TRBJ2-1	CASATVSPTSGSRHDEQFF	TGTGCCAGTGCGACGGTTTCCCCGACTAGCGGGAGTAGACACGATGAGCAGTTCTTC
TRBV2	-	-	TRBJ1-1	CASGRGPGAHTEAFF	TGTGCCAGCGGGCGGGGGCCAGGGGCACACACTGAAGCTTTCTTT
TRBV9	-	-	TRBJ1-1	CASSNTGSTEAFF	TGTGCCAGCAGCAACACAGGGAGTACTGAAGCTTTCTTT
TRBV6-6	TRBD1	-	TRBJ1-6	CASKRQGAFGNSPLHF	TGTGCCAGCAAGAGACAGGGGGCATTTGGTAATTCACCCCTCCACTTT
TRBV30	-	-	TRBJ1-5	CAWSSGGDQPQHF	TGTGCCTGGAGTAGCGGGGGGGACCAGCCCCAGCATTTT
TRBV2	-	-	TRBJ2-5	CASSERETQYF	TGTGCCAGCAGTGAGCGGGAGACCCAGTACTTC
TRBV4-3	-	-	TRBJ2-3	CASSQRELSTDTQYF	TGCGCCAGCAGCCAAAGGGAGTTAAGCACAGATACGCAGTATTTT
TRBV7-9	TRBD1	few	TRBJ1-4	CASSPRTGEGEKLFF	TGTGCCAGCAGCCCCCGGACAGGGGAGGGGGAAAAACTGTTTTTT
TRBV2	-	-	TRBJ1-5	CASSQFTGGQPQHF	TGTGCCAGCAGTCAGTTTACAGGAGGGCAGCCCCAGCATTTT
TRBV10-2	TRBD2	-	TRBJ2-1	CASTSLAGDNEQFF	TGCGCCAGCACTTCACTAGCGGGAGACAATGAGCAGTTCTTC
TRBV6-5	-	-	TRBJ2-7	CASSRLRYSYEQYF	TGTGCCAGCAGTAGACTCCGGTACTCCTACGAGCAGTACTTC
TRBV28	-	-	TRBJ2-2	CASSSPGPTSNTGELFF	TGTGCCAGCAGTTCACCGGGACCCACTTCGAACACCGGGGAGCTGTTTTTT
TRBV11-2	-	-	TRBJ1-2	CASEEGLDYGYTF	TGTGCCAGCGAGGAAGGGTTGGACTATGGCTACACCTTC
TRBV3-1/TRBV3-2	-	once	TRBJ1-2	CASSQGTGNHTF	TGTGCCAGCAGCCAAGGGACTGGCAATCACACCTTC
TRBV4-1	-	-	TRBJ1-3	CASSPIRGLNTIYF	TGCGCCAGCAGCCCCATTCGGGGGCTAAACACCATATATTTT
TRBV6-4	TRBD2	-	TRBJ2-1	CASSDVGGRGNNEQFF	TGTGCCAGCAGTGACGTAGGCGGGAGGGGAAACAATGAGCAGTTCTTC
TRBV6-5	TRBD1	-	TRBJ1-2	CASSGTGGANYGYTF	TGTGCCAGCAGCGGGACAGGGGGCGCTAACTATGGCTACACCTTC
TRBV13	-	-	TRBJ1-2	CASSLDSRGYTF	TGTGCCAGCAGCTTAGATTCAAGGGGCTACACCTTC
TRBV7-7	TRBD2	-	TRBJ2-5	CASSLGAPSGGVQETQYF	TGTGCTAGCAGCTTAGGTGCCCCGAGCGGGGGGGTCCAAGAGACCCAGTACTTC
TRBV25-1	TRBD1	-	TRBJ1-5	CCGGSGGPQHF	TGCTGCGGGGGATCAGGGGGGCCCCAGCATTTT
TRBV19	-	-	TRBJ1-6	CASSIGLSYNSPLHF	TGTGCCAGTAGTATCGGGCTCTCCTATAATTCACCCCTCCACTTT
TRBV7-3	-	-	TRBJ2-3	CASSLAARAGTDTQYF	TGTGCCAGCAGCTTAGCAGCTAGGGCGGGCACAGATACGCAGTATTTT
TRBV5-1	-	-	TRBJ2-5	CASSLVATYQETQYF	TGCGCCAGCAGCTTGGTAGCTACATACCAAGAGACCCAGTACTTC
TRBV6-5	-	-	TRBJ1-1	CASSYSSTPGREAFF	TGTGCCAGCAGTTACTCTTCTACCCCGGGTAGAGAAGCTTTCTTT
TRBV6-5	-	-	TRBJ1-4	CASGRKGNEKLFF	TGTGCCAGCGGGCGGAAGGGAAATGAAAAACTGTTTTTT
TRBV9	-	few	TRBJ2-2	CASSVAFGELFF	TGTGCCAGCAGCGTAGCTTTCGGGGAGCTGTTTTTT
TRBV3-1/TRBV3-2	-	few	TRBJ1-2	CASSQHGGNGYTF	TGTGCCAGCAGCCAACATGGCGGAAATGGCTACACCTTC
TRBV30	-	-	TRBJ1-1	CAWSSASGPATEAFF	TGTGCCTGGAGCTCCGCCTCCGGGCCCGCCACTGAAGCTTTCTTT
TRBV30	TRBD1	-	TRBJ2-3	CAWGQGMGTQYF	TGTGCCTGGGGACAGGGGATGGGTACGCAGTATTTT
TRBV6-5	-	-	TRBJ1-2	CASSPGEGYYGYTF	TGTGCCAGCAGTCCAGGGGAGGGCTACTATGGCTACACCTTC
TRBV7-9	-	-	TRBJ2-7	CASSLQGPYEQYF	TGTGCCAGCAGCTTACAGGGGCCCTACGAGCAGTACTTC
TRBV7-8	-	-	TRBJ2-2	CASSSFNTGELFF	TGTGCCAGCAGCTCCTTTAACACCGGGGAGCTGTTTTTT
TRBV7-2	-	-	TRBJ1-1	CAIPGDHGQTEAFF	TGTGCCATCCCAGGGGACCATGGACAGACTGAAGCTTTCTTT
TRBV27	-	-	TRBJ1-2	CASSFGGGYTF	TGTGCCAGCAGTTTCGGGGGCGGCTACACCTTC
TRBV9	-	once	TRBJ1-1	CASSSRMNTEAFF	TGTGCCAGCAGCTCCCGGATGAACACTGAAGCTTTCTTT
TRBV6-5	TRBD1	-	TRBJ1-3	CASSPRQGTNTIYF	TGTGCCAGCAGTCCCCGACAGGGGACAAACACCATATATTTT
TRBV7-9	-	-	TRBJ1-6	CASSTNLNHNSPLHF	TGTGCCAGCAGCACCAATTTAAACCATAATTCACCCCTCCACTTT
TRBV28	-	-	TRBJ1-4	CASSTGGEKLFF	TGTGCCAGCAGTACCGGGGGAGAAAAACTGTTTTTT